The rows below give T cell receptor beta chains drawn from one sample of a study of shared clonotypes between healthy human individuals. Profiling relied on immunoSEQ multiplex PCR, and the TCRdb table lists in-frame clones only, not all of them. This sample carries about 2.4 million clones, approximately 93% of them seen once, and the ten largest clones take about 0.38%. Sequencing used naive CD4+ T cells from PBMCs. The receptors shown here come from a man aged 18 to 30 in good health. Some clones in this sample may be carry-over from other donors' samples. CDR3s include the opening cysteine and the closing phenylalanine or tryptophan. D genes are given only for firm matches. Clone size is shown for a subset of rows, as once, few, many or a class of expanded clone.

TRBV11-2	-	once	TRBJ2-7	CASSLGAYEQYF	TGTGCCAGCAGCTTAGGGGCGTATGAGCAGTACTTC
TRBV19	-	few	TRBJ1-2	CASTPPEGIYGYTF	TGTGCCAGTACCCCACCGGAGGGAATCTATGGCTACACCTTC
TRBV19	TRBD1	once	TRBJ2-1	CASSFGTGLGEQFF	TGTGCCAGTAGTTTTGGGACAGGGTTGGGTGAGCAGTTCTTC
TRBV6-5	-	-	TRBJ2-7	CASSYSWGWSYEQYF	TGTGCCAGCAGTTACAGTTGGGGCTGGTCCTACGAGCAGTACTTC
TRBV2	TRBD2	once	TRBJ2-3	CASRGGLAGINTQYF	TGTGCCAGCAGGGGGGGACTAGCGGGGATAAATACGCAGTATTTT
TRBV28	-	-	TRBJ1-1	CASSPAENTEAFF	TGTGCCAGCAGTCCGGCAGAGAACACTGAAGCTTTCTTT
TRBV7-9	-	-	TRBJ2-7	CASSFGGRGNGHEQYF	TGTGCCAGCAGCTTTGGGGGTCGGGGTAATGGCCACGAGCAGTACTTC
TRBV5-4	TRBD1	-	TRBJ2-4	CASSPTGGEGKNIQYF	TGTGCCAGCAGCCCCACAGGGGGCGAGGGCAAAAACATTCAGTACTTC
TRBV5-1	-	-	TRBJ1-4	CASTLSGGSVNEKLFF	TGCGCCAGCACCCTTTCGGGGGGCAGCGTTAATGAAAAACTGTTTTTT
TRBV5-1	TRBD1	-	TRBJ2-5	CASSLIGTGEETQYF	TGCGCCAGCAGCTTAATAGGGACAGGGGAAGAGACCCAGTACTTC
TRBV5-1	TRBD1	-	TRBJ2-7	CASSLRTGDYEQYF	TGCGCCAGCAGCTTGCGGACAGGAGACTACGAGCAGTACTTC
TRBV7-9	TRBD2	-	TRBJ2-3	CASSVRGDWKDTQYF	TGTGCCAGCAGCGTGCGGGGGGACTGGAAAGATACGCAGTATTTT
TRBV5-4	-	-	TRBJ2-3	CASSSGPRVSQYF	TGTGCCAGCAGCTCAGGGCCGAGGGTATCACAGTATTTT
TRBV4-1	-	-	TRBJ1-3	CASSDNARRTVGNTIYF	TGCGCCAGCAGTGACAATGCTCGGAGGACAGTAGGAAACACCATATATTTT
TRBV25-1	-	-	TRBJ2-1	CASSEYIPYNEQFF	TGTGCCAGCAGTGAATATATCCCCTACAATGAGCAGTTCTTC
TRBV6-1	-	-	TRBJ2-1	CASSEARGDEQFF	TGTGCCAGCAGTGAAGCGCGAGGGGATGAGCAGTTCTTC
TRBV6-4	-	-	TRBJ2-2	CASKREGGGAGELFF	TGTGCCAGCAAGCGGGAAGGGGGAGGCGCCGGGGAGCTGTTTTTT
TRBV7-2	-	-	TRBJ2-1	CASSWQGHNEQFF	TGTGCCAGCAGCTGGCAGGGTCACAATGAGCAGTTCTTC
TRBV5-1	TRBD2	-	TRBJ2-7	CASTRGGYYEQYF	TGCGCCAGCACCCGGGGGGGGTACTACGAGCAGTACTTC
TRBV11-2	TRBD2	-	TRBJ2-1	CASSSLLAGRSSYNEQFF	TGTGCCAGCAGTTCTCTCCTAGCGGGTCGGAGCTCCTACAATGAGCAGTTCTTC
TRBV28	-	-	TRBJ1-2	CASSSGSAYGYTF	TGTGCCAGCAGTTCCGGCAGCGCCTATGGCTACACCTTC
TRBV5-1	TRBD2	few	TRBJ2-7	CASRWGEGGNSYEQYF	TGCGCCAGCAGGTGGGGGGAGGGAGGCAACTCCTACGAGCAGTACTTC
TRBV18	-	-	TRBJ2-2	CASSPAPNTGELFF	TGTGCCAGCTCACCAGCACCCAACACCGGGGAGCTGTTTTTT
TRBV7-2	TRBD1	once	TRBJ2-3	CASSLRVFGTADTDTQYF	TGTGCCAGCAGCTTAAGGGTTTTTGGGACAGCTGACACAGATACGCAGTATTTT
TRBV9	-	-	TRBJ1-5	CASSAQGSLNQPQHF	TGTGCCAGCAGCGCCCAGGGGTCTCTCAATCAGCCCCAGCATTTT
TRBV5-4	-	-	TRBJ2-5	CASSQDNLRETQYF	TGTGCCAGCAGCCAGGACAACCTTAGGGAGACCCAGTACTTC
TRBV6-4	TRBD2	-	TRBJ2-4	CAGKLAGVITKNIQYF	TGTGCCGGGAAACTAGCGGGAGTAATTACCAAAAACATTCAGTACTTC
TRBV28	-	-	TRBJ2-1	CASSLFDRLLGQFF	TGTGCCAGCAGTTTATTTGACAGACTCCTAGGGCAGTTCTTC
TRBV5-1	-	-	TRBJ1-3	CASSGGDGNTIYF	TGCGCCAGCAGCGGGGGGGATGGAAACACCATATATTTT
TRBV18	-	-	TRBJ2-7	CASSPPARGEEQYF	TGTGCCAGCTCACCACCTGCTAGGGGTGAGGAGCAGTACTTC
TRBV28	-	-	TRBJ1-5	CASTIGGEAGNQPQHF	TGTGCCAGCACCATCGGGGGGGAGGCCGGCAATCAGCCCCAGCATTTT
TRBV6-1	-	-	TRBJ1-2	CASSPPRGNYGYTF	TGTGCCAGCAGTCCCCCCCGAGGAAACTATGGCTACACCTTC
TRBV5-1	TRBD1	-	TRBJ2-7	CASSFRVGGSSYEQYF	TGCGCCAGCAGCTTCAGGGTAGGGGGCTCCTCCTACGAGCAGTACTTC
TRBV6-6	TRBD1	-	TRBJ2-7	CASSLGAGGSDEQYF	TGTGCCAGCAGCCTTGGAGCAGGGGGTTCGGACGAGCAGTACTTC
TRBV5-6	TRBD2	-	TRBJ2-7	CASSRSGRVYDEQYF	TGTGCCAGCAGCCGAAGCGGGAGGGTCTACGACGAGCAGTACTTC
TRBV2	-	-	TRBJ2-5	CASSYQSYQETQYF	TGTGCCAGCAGTTATCAGAGCTATCAAGAGACCCAGTACTTC
TRBV28	-	-	TRBJ1-2	CASSRANYGYTF	TGTGCCTCAAGCAGGGCTAACTATGGCTACACCTTC
TRBV28	-	-	TRBJ2-7	CASSQPVTYEQYF	TGTGCCAGCAGCCAACCGGTGACCTACGAGCAGTACTTC
TRBV29-1	TRBD2	-	TRBJ2-7	CSARTGGAYEQYF	TGCAGCGCCCGTACCGGGGGGGCCTACGAGCAGTACTTC
TRBV19	TRBD1	-	TRBJ2-2	CASSIDRRQGVSGELFF	TGTGCCAGTAGTATAGATCGAAGACAGGGGGTGTCCGGGGAGCTGTTTTTT
TRBV2	-	-	TRBJ2-3	CASSEALSTDTQYF	TGTGCCAGCAGTGAAGCCCTGAGCACAGATACGCAGTATTTT
TRBV7-7	TRBD2	-	TRBJ2-7	CASSSGLAGEGGEQYF	TGTGCCAGCAGCTCGGGACTAGCGGGAGAAGGTGGAGAGCAGTACTTC
TRBV6-5	TRBD1	-	TRBJ1-1	CASSYRDRGGTEAFF	TGTGCCAGCAGTTACCGAGACAGGGGAGGCACTGAAGCTTTCTTT
TRBV5-1	-	-	TRBJ1-4	CASSLGGGEKLFF	TGCGCCAGCAGCTTGGGAGGGGGAGAAAAACTGTTTTTT
TRBV18	-	-	TRBJ1-3	CASSPSTQNSPGNTIYF	TGTGCCAGCTCACCAAGTACGCAGAATAGTCCTGGAAACACCATATATTTT
TRBV27	-	once	TRBJ1-1	CASTPRRGTEAFF	TGTGCCAGCACCCCACGGCGGGGGACTGAAGCTTTCTTT
TRBV7-9	-	-	TRBJ1-2	CASSRTGGDGYGYTF	TGTGCCAGCAGCCGTACGGGGGGGGACGGCTATGGCTACACCTTC
TRBV30	-	-	TRBJ2-3	CAWSVLPGFTDTQYF	TGTGCCTGGAGTGTGCTTCCGGGTTTCACAGATACGCAGTATTTT
TRBV7-6	TRBD1	once	TRBJ2-7	CASSLSIYRDRVPYEQYF	TGTGCCAGCAGCTTAAGTATTTACCGGGACAGGGTTCCGTACGAGCAGTACTTC
TRBV5-1	-	-	TRBJ2-1	CASSLANIVWDEQFF	TGCGCCAGCAGCTTGGCCAATATAGTATGGGATGAGCAGTTCTTC
TRBV12-5	-	-	TRBJ2-1	CASGLGQGSYNEQFF	TGTGCTAGTGGTTTGGGGCAGGGGTCCTACAATGAGCAGTTCTTC
TRBV7-2	TRBD2	-	TRBJ2-7	CASSLGKLAAAYEQYF	TGTGCCAGCAGCTTAGGGAAACTAGCGGCTGCCTACGAGCAGTACTTC